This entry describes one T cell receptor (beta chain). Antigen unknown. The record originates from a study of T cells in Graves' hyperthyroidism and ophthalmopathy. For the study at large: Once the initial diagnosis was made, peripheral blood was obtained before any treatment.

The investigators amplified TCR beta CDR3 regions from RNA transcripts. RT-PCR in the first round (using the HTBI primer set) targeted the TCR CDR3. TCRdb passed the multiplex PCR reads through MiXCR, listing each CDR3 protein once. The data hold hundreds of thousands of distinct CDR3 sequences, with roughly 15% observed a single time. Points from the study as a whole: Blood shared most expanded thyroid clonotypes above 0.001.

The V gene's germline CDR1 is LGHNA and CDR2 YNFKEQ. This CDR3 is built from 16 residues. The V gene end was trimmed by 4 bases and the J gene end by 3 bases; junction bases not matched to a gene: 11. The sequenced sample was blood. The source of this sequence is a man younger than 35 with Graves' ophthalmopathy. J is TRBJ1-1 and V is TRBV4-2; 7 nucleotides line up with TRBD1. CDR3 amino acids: CASSPGEGAFYTEAFF. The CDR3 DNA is TGTGCCAGCAGCCCAGGGGAGGGGGCGTTCTACACTGAAGCTTTCTTT.